These 7 T cell receptor beta chains originate from one sample sequenced in a study of blood T cells in healthy people across ages. Together with a sample-barcoded 5' primer, a J-beta primer mix was included in a second PCR lasting about 7 to 11 cycles. TCRdb re-called the 5' RACE reads with MiXCR, one entry per CDR3 protein. The sample lists 1.4 million to 1.5 million distinct CDR3 sequences; roughly 40% were seen once. Specimen: blood. Source of these receptors: a woman aged 18-29 years in good health.

Only a few counts were recorded for this clonotype. The chain carries TRBV4-1 and TRBJ2-3, with TRBD2 as a possible D gene (6 bases). The CDR3 is 17 residues long. Germline V lookup: CDR1 MGHRA, CDR2 YSYEKL. The V and J ends lost 2 bases and 1 base respectively, with 16 bases between them. CDR3 residues: CASSQHPSALRTDTQYF. As DNA, the CDR3 is TGCGCCAGCAGCCAACACCCTAGCGCCCTTCGCACAGATACGCAGTATTTT.

The gene calls are TRBV29-1 and TRBJ1-2, with 8 bases lining up with TRBD1. CDR3 length: 14 residues. V shed 3 bases and J 4 bases; nucleotides not matched to a gene: 7. From germline, CDR1 is SQVTM and CDR2 ANQGSEA. The CDR3 loop reads CSVDLQGGGYGYTF. CDR3 DNA sequence: TGCAGCGTTGACTTACAGGGGGGGGGCTATGGCTACACCTTC.

This clonotype occurred a few times. J is TRBJ1-6 and V is TRBV27; D gene unclear. Germline assignment: CDR1 MNHEY and CDR2 SMNVEV (reference sequence). The CDR3 length is 13 residues. V was clipped by 4 bases and J by 9 bases, with 10 bases between them. The CDR3 DNA reads TGTGCCAGCAGTTACGACCGAGGTTCACCCCTCCACTTT. Its translation: CASSYDRGSPLHF.

The CDR3: CASRRQGNAYNEQFF. The CDR3 DNA sequence: TGTGCCAGCAGGAGACAGGGGAACGCCTACAATGAGCAGTTCTTC. The chain has TRBV6-4 and TRBJ2-1; the match to TRBD1 covers 8 bases. The CDR3 extends over 15 amino acids. Germline-derived CDR1 and CDR2 are MRHNA and SNTAGT. The V gene end was trimmed by 6 bases and the J gene end by 2 bases; junction bases not matched to a gene: 6.

This clonotype has just a few counts. This sequence joins TRBV29-1 and TRBJ1-1, with D possibly matching TRBD1 (5 bases). The germline V and J ends were trimmed by 4 bases and 1 base, with 13 bases remaining between them. This CDR3 comprises 14 residues. CDR1 SQVTM and CDR2 ANQGSEA come from the germline V gene. CDR3 sequence: CSVGAGTGNTEAFF. The CDR3 region has the DNA TGCAGCGTTGGGGCCGGGACGGGGAACACTGAAGCTTTCTTT.

V is TRBV11-2 and J is TRBJ2-7; D call uncertain. CDR1 is SGHAT and CDR2 is FQNNGV in the germline V gene. The V end was cut by 1 base, the J end by 2 bases, with 18 bases between. There are 17 residues in the CDR3. The CDR3 coding sequence is TGTGCCAGCAGCTTAGTTGACACGCGGTTTGGCCCCTACGAGCAGTACTTC. This gives the protein CASSLVDTRFGPYEQYF.

This chain links TRBV5-6 with TRBJ1-5; possible D gene TRBD1, 6 bases. Trimming cost V 6 bases and J 7 bases, with 17 bases left between them. Germline-derived CDR1 and CDR2 are SGHDT and YYEEEE. This CDR3 region has 14 residues. In nucleotides, the CDR3 is TGTGCCAGCAACAATTATAGGGGGAAGCAGCCCCAGCATTTT. This translates into CASNNYRGKQPQHF. The variable domain in full, completed from reference TRBV5-6 and TRBJ1-5, reads DAGVTQSPTHLIKTRGQQVTLRCSPKSGHDTVSWYQQALGQGPQFIFQYYEEEERQRGNFPDRFSGHQFPNYSSELNVNALLLGDSALYLCASNNYRGKQPQHFGDGTRLSIL.